A single sample gave rise to the 17 T cell receptor beta chains below, sequenced in a study of T cell changes during pregnancy in multiple sclerosis. Assay: immunoSEQ multiplex PCR; the TCRdb copy retains only in-frame clones and omits some. The sample has around 29,000 clones, approximately 90% seen once; the top ten hold approximately 5.9%. This specimen was CD8+ T cells from peripheral blood mononuclear cells, taken before pregnancy. These receptors all stem from a female donor with multiple sclerosis, enrolled in a pregnancy study.

This chain connects TRBV4-3 to TRBJ2-7; 10 bases align to TRBD2. Germline values: CDR1 LGHNA, CDR2 YSLEER. V dropped 1 base and J dropped 3; count of bases not matched to a gene: 3. The CDR3 runs 15 residues. DNA of the CDR3: TGCGCCAGCAGCCAAGGAAGCGGGGGGGTCTACGAGCAGTACTTC. The encoded protein is CASSQGSGGVYEQYF.

J is TRBJ2-5 and V is TRBV9, with 9 bases that match TRBD2. Germline V gives CDR1 SGDLS, CDR2 YYNGEE. V shed 0 bases, J shed 5 bases, and the junction held 11 bases outside the gene matches. This CDR3 has 17 amino acids. In DNA, the CDR3 is TGTGCCAGCAGCGTAGGAGAGACTAGCGGTGGTGGGGAGACCCAGTACTTC. Translating gives CASSVGETSGGGETQYF. Looking up the rest from reference TRBV9 and TRBJ2-5 gives the full variable domain: DSGVTQTPKHLITATGQRVTLRCSPRSGDLSVYWYQQSLDQGLQFLIQYYNGEERAKGNILERFSAQQFPDLHSELNLSSLELGDSALYFCASSVGETSGGGETQYFGPGTRLLVL.

The chain combines TRBV2 with TRBJ2-1; 8 nucleotides align to TRBD2. Looked up from germline, CDR1 is SNHLY and CDR2 is FYNNEI. CDR3 length: 13 amino acids. V was pared by 5 bases and J by 13 bases, with 10 bases of the junction left unmatched. CDR3 sequence reads: CASSLAGQPLQFF. In nucleotides, the CDR3 is TGTGCCAGCAGTCTAGCGGGTCAACCCTTACAGTTCTTC.

V gene TRBV30 combines with J gene TRBJ2-7, with TRBD2 matching 7 bases. J was trimmed by 0 bases and V by 4 bases; bases with no gene match: 6. The CDR3 covers 14 residues. The germline gives CDR1 GTSNPN, CDR2 SVGIG (reference sequence). The CDR3 is CAWTQLAGSYEQYF. Written as DNA, the CDR3 is TGTGCCTGGACACAATTAGCGGGCTCCTACGAGCAGTACTTC.

The genes are TRBV21-1 and TRBJ2-7; whether TRBD2, the table's D call, matches the DNA was not checked. TRBV21-1 is described as a pseudogene. CDR3 length: 15 residues. CDR3 sequence reads: CASTDSPGYSYEQYF. The CDR3 DNA is TGTGCCAGCACCGACTCTCCCGGCTATTCCTACGAGCAGTACTTC.

V usage is TRBV16 and J usage is TRBJ2-1; D is ambiguous. CDR1 and CDR2 from the germline V gene are KGHSY and FQNENV. This CDR3 comprises 13 residues. Deletions cut 4 bases from V and 2 bases from J, with 6 bases between. Written as DNA, the CDR3 is TGTGCCAGCAGCCGGGCCCCCTACAATGAGCAGTTCTTC. Protein sequence: CASSRAPYNEQFF. The full variable domain, its missing parts supplied by reference TRBV16 and TRBJ2-1, is GEEVAQTPKHLVRGEGQKAKLYCAPIKGHSYVFWYQQVLKNEFKFLISFQNENVFDETGMPKERFSAKCLPNSPCSLEIQATKLEDSAVYFCASSRAPYNEQFFGPGTRLTVL.

This chain uses TRBV4-1 with TRBJ2-7; D perhaps matches TRBD2 (5 bases). The CDR3 sequence is 15 residues long. Germline V gives CDR1 MGHRA, CDR2 YSYEKL. Deletions cut 2 bases from V and 2 bases from J, with 13 bases between. The CDR3 loop reads CASSQTPGKTYEQYF. CDR3 coding DNA: TGCGCCAGCAGCCAAACCCCCGGGAAAACCTACGAGCAGTACTTC.

The J gene is TRBJ2-1, the V gene TRBV18; 13 nucleotides agree with TRBD2. V shed 5 bases, J shed 8 bases, and the junction held 9 bases outside the gene matches. The V gene's germline CDR1 is KGHSH and CDR2 LQKENI. CDR3 length: 16 residues. DNA for the CDR3: TGTGCCAGCTCATTCCTGACTAGCGGGAGGCGGGATGAGCAGTTCTTC. Protein product: CASSFLTSGRRDEQFF.

The chain couples TRBV25-1 to TRBJ1-6; D gene uncertain. Germline V gives CDR1 MGHDK, CDR2 SYGVNS. CDR3 length: 15 residues. Trimming left V 4 bases short and J 0 bases short, with 7 bases between. DNA for the CDR3: TGTGCCAGCAGTGGTCATAGCTCCTATAATTCACCCCTCCACTTT. Protein: CASSGHSSYNSPLHF. Looking up the rest from reference TRBV25-1 and TRBJ1-6 gives the full variable domain: EADIYQTPRYLVIGTGKKITLECSQTMGHDKMYWYQQDPGMELHLIHYSYGVNSTEKGDLSSESTVSRIRTEHFPLTLESARPSHTSQYLCASSGHSSYNSPLHFGNGTRLTVT.

This clone is medium-sized within its sample. The rearrangement uses TRBV7-9 and TRBJ2-7; TRBD2 might be the D (6 bases). V dropped 5 bases and J dropped 3 bases, with 11 bases sitting between them. Germline V CDR1 and CDR2: SEHNR, FQNEAQ (reference sequence). The CDR3 runs to 13 residues. CDR3: CASSAGPLYEQYF. CDR3 sequence (DNA): TGTGCCAGCAGCGCGGGACCGCTCTACGAGCAGTACTTC.

This chain links TRBV7-9 with TRBJ2-1; 14 nucleotides agree with TRBD2. The trim removed 5 bases at V and 0 bases at J, leaving 6 bases unmatched. Germline-derived CDR1 and CDR2 are SEHNR and FQNEAQ (reference sequence). The CDR3 totals 18 residues. Here the CDR3 reads CASSPGLAGEVSYNEQFF. As DNA, the CDR3 is TGTGCCAGCAGCCCGGGACTAGCGGGAGAGGTCTCCTACAATGAGCAGTTCTTC. Combining the CDR3 with reference TRBV7-9 and TRBJ2-1 gives the whole variable domain DTGVSQNPRHKITKRGQNVTFRCDPISEHNRLYWYRQTLGQGPEFLTYFQNEAQLEKSRLLSDRFSAERPKGSFSTLEIQRTEQGDSAMYLCASSPGLAGEVSYNEQFFGPGTRLTVL.

The J gene is TRBJ2-5, the V gene TRBV5-1, with 11 positions matching TRBD2. Trimming at V came to 0 bases and at J to 4 bases, leaving 14 bases not matched to a gene. Looked up from germline, CDR1 is SGHRS and CDR2 is YFSETQ. The CDR3 length is 19 residues. In DNA form, the CDR3 reads TGCGCCAGCAGCTTGGCCCGTTTAACTAGCGGGGGCTTGTTAGAGACCCAGTACTTC. Protein product: CASSLARLTSGGLLETQYF.

This sequence joins TRBV7-9 and TRBJ2-7; maybe TRBD2 (5 bases). Germline CDR1 is SEHNR and CDR2 is FQNEAQ (reference sequence). Trimming took 5 bases from V and 8 from J, leaving 13 bases between them. The CDR3 contains 12 residues. The CDR3 sequence: CASSPDLGKQYF. For the CDR3, the DNA is TGTGCCAGCAGCCCGGACCTCGGGAAGCAGTACTTC.

The genes are TRBV7-9 and TRBJ2-7, with D tentatively TRBD1 (6 bases). This CDR3 comprises 16 residues. Germline V gene lookup returns CDR1 SEHNR and CDR2 FQNEAQ (reference sequence). The V end was cut by 5 bases, the J end by 0 bases, with 17 bases between. The CDR3 DNA is TGTGCCAGCAGCACGGGCCGGGACAAAGGCTCCTACGAGCAGTACTTC. It translates to CASSTGRDKGSYEQYF.

The gene calls are TRBV7-6 and TRBJ2-6; D perhaps matches TRBD1 (6 bases). V lost 3 bases to trimming and J lost 4 bases, with 13 bases between them. Germline V lookup: CDR1 SGHVS, CDR2 FNYEAQ. The CDR3 has 16 residues. The DNA for the CDR3 is TGTGCCAGCAGCTTTCAGGGGTTTCGGGGGGCCAACGTCCTGACTTTC. Translated: CASSFQGFRGANVLTF.

The chain couples TRBV18 to TRBJ1-1, with no clear D. V lost 2 bases to trimming and J lost 0 bases, with 10 bases between them. Germline V lookup: CDR1 KGHSH, CDR2 LQKENI. There are 15 residues in the CDR3. As DNA, the CDR3 is TGTGCCAGCTCACCAAAACGGGTGGTGAACACTGAAGCTTTCTTT. This encodes CASSPKRVVNTEAFF.

The chain uses TRBV6-5 and TRBJ1-5, with no clear D. CDR3 length equals 14 residues. Trimming stripped 2 bases from V and 7 bases from J, with 12 bases between. CDR1 is MNHEY and CDR2 is SVGAGI in the germline V gene. The chain's CDR3 is CASSYGELGQPQHF. The DNA for the CDR3 is TGTGCCAGCAGTTACGGGGAGTTAGGGCAGCCCCAGCATTTT.